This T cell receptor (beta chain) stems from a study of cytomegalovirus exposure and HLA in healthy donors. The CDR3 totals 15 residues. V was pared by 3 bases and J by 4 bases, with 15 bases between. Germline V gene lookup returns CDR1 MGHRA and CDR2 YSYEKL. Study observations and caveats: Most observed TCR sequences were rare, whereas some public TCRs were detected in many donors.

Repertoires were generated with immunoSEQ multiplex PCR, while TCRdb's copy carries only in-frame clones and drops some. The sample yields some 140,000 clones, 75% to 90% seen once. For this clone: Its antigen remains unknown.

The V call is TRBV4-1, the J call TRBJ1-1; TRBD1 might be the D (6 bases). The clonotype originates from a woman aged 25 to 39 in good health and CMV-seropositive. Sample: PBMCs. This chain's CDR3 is CASSHSGKGGTEAFF. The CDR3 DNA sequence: TGCGCCAGCAGCCATTCTGGCAAAGGGGGCACTGAAGCTTTCTTT.